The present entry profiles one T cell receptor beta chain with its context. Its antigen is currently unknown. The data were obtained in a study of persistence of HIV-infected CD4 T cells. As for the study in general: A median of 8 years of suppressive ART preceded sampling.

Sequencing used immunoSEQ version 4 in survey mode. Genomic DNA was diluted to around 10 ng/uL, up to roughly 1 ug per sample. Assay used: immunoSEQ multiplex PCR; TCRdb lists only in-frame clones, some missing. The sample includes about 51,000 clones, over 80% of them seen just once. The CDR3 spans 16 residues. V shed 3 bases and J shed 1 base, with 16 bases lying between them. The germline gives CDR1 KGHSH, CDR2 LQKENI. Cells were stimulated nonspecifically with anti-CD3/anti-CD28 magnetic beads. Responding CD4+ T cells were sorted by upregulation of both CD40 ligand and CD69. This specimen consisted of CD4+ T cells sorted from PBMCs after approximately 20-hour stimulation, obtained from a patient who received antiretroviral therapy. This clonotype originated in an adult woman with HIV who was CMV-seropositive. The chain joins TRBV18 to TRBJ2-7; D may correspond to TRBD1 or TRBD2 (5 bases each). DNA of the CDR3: TGTGCCAGCTCACCTCTCCCGGGACGAGATTCCTACGAGCAGTACTTC. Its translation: CASSPLPGRDSYEQYF.